This T cell receptor (beta chain) was recovered during a study of cytomegalovirus exposure and HLA in healthy donors. The CDR3 length is 14 residues. Looked up from germline, CDR1 is MNHNS and CDR2 is SASEGT. V dropped 8 bases and J dropped 1; count of bases not matched to a gene: 2. To note about this clone: Antigen: not known.

Using immunoSEQ multiplex PCR, the repertoire was profiled, and TCRdb retains in-frame clones only, with some absent. The data show some 45,000 clones, about 94% seen once. General study points: Overall, roughly 160 TCR beta chains were annotated as cytomegalovirus-associated. Most TCR sequences proved rare, with some public TCRs found in many donors.

What was sequenced was PBMCs. The chain has TRBV6-1 and TRBJ2-3, with 11 nucleotides matching TRBD2. The source of this sequence is a man between 18 and 29 years old in good health and CMV-seronegative. This chain's CDR3 is CASATSGGTDTQYF. CDR3 sequence (DNA): TGTGCCAGCGCGACTAGCGGGGGCACAGATACGCAGTATTTT.